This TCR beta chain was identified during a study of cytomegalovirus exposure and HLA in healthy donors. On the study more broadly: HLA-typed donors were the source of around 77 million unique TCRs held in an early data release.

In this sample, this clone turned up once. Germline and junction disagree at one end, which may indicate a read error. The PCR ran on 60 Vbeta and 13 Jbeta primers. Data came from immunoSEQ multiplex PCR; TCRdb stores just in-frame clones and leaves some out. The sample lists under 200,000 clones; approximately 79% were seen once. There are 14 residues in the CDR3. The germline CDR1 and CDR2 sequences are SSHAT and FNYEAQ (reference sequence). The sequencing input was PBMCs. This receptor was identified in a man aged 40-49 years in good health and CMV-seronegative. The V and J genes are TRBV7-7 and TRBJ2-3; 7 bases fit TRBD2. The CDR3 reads CASSPGLTTDTQYF. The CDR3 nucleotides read TGTGCTAGCAGCCCGGGACTAACCACAGATACGCAGTATTTT.